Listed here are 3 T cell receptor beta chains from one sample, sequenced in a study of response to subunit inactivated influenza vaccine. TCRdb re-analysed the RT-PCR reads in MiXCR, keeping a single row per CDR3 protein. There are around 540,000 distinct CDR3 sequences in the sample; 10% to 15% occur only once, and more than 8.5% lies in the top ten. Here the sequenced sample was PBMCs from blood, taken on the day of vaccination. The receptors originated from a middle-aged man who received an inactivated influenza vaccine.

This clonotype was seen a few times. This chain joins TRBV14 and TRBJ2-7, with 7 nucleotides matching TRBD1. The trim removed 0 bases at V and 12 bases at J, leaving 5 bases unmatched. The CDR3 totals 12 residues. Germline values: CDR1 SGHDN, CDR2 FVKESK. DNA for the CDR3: TGTGCCAGCAGCCAAGAACGGGACAGATGGTACTTC. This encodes CASSQERDRWYF. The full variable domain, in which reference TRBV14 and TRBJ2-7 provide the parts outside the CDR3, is EAGVTQFPSHSVIEKGQTVTLRCDPISGHDNLYWYRRVMGKEIKFLLHFVKESKQDESGMPNNRFLAERTGGTYSTLKVQPAELEDSGVYFCASSQERDRWYFGPGTRLTVT.

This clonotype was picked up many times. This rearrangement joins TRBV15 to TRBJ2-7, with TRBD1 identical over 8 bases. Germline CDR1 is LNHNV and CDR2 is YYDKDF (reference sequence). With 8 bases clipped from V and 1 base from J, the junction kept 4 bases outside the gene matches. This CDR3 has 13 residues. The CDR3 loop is CATGQGRSYEQYF. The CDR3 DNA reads TGTGCCACCGGACAGGGAAGGTCCTACGAGCAGTACTTC.

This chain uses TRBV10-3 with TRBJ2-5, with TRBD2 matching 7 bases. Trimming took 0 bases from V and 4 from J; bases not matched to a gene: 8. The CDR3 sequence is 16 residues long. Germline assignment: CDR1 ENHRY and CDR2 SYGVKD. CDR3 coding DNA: TGTGCCATCAGTGAGTCCGGTGGCGGGAGCGGAGAGACCCAGTACTTC. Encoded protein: CAISESGGGSGETQYF.